The 5 T cell receptor beta chains presented below share a single source sample, sequenced in a study of blood T cell repertoires in COVID-19. Only in-frame clones appear in the TCRdb table, and some are missing; sequencing was by immunoSEQ multiplex PCR. The repertoire consists of 100,000 to 150,000 clones, with about 87% occurring once and the leading ten covering around 10%. Input material: peripheral blood. The receptors come from a man aged 45 to 65 with acute or convalescent COVID-19.

V and J are TRBV30 and TRBJ1-1; tentative D call: TRBD1 (6 bases). CDR1 and CDR2 from the germline V gene are GTSNPN and SVGIG (reference sequence). The CDR3 spans 14 residues. Trimming took 5 bases from V and 3 from J, leaving 16 bases between them. The CDR3 spells CAWGEGGLDTEAFF. The CDR3 nucleotides read TGTGCCTGGGGAGAAGGGGGATTGGACACTGAAGCTTTCTTT.

The chain recombines TRBV7-2 with TRBJ1-2; TRBD1 might be the D (6 bases). The CDR3 runs 14 residues. V lost 2 bases to trimming and J lost 0 bases, with 7 bases between them. The V gene's germline CDR1 is SGHTA and CDR2 FQGNSA. In DNA form, the CDR3 reads TGTGCCAGCAGCTTACAGGGGCCTAACTATGGCTACACCTTC. Amino acids: CASSLQGPNYGYTF.

The chain carries TRBV30 and TRBJ1-1; possible D gene TRBD1, 5 bases. Germline CDR1 GTSNPN, CDR2 SVGIG (reference sequence). This CDR3 contains 12 residues. The CDR3 spells CAAGRTNTEAFF. CDR3 DNA sequence: TGTGCGGCGGGACGGACGAACACTGAAGCTTTCTTT.

The gene calls are TRBV6-5 and TRBJ1-1; D gene uncertain. V lost 6 bases, J lost 4 bases, and 12 bases lay in between. CDR3 size: 13 residues. Germline V lookup: CDR1 MNHEY, CDR2 SVGAGI. The CDR3: CASSPRHVTEAFF. The CDR3 nucleotides read TGTGCCAGCAGCCCGCGGCACGTCACTGAAGCTTTCTTT.

V is TRBV7-9 and J is TRBJ1-1, with D maybe TRBD1 (5 bases). This CDR3 is 11 amino acids long. Germline V gene lookup returns CDR1 SEHNR and CDR2 FQNEAQ (reference sequence). V gave up 4 bases and J gave up 9 bases, with 9 bases separating them. DNA for the CDR3: TGTGCCAGCAGCTCACAGGCTCAAGCTTTCTTT. It yields the protein CASSSQAQAFF.